This T cell receptor (beta chain) stems from a study of CD8 T cells in Susac syndrome. J was trimmed by 1 base and V by 4 bases; bases with no gene match: 4. Germline assignment: CDR1 SGHNT and CDR2 YYREEE (reference sequence). The CDR3 covers 14 residues. A note on this clonotype: Its antigen remains unknown.

Study-wide results and caveats: Susac CD8+ cells expanded clonally the most in TEMRA cells and in active patients.

After extraction with the RNeasy kit, roughly 0.45 to 1 ug of the RNA was reverse transcribed using random hexamers. TCRdb called the immunoSEQ multiplex PCR reads again in MiXCR, with one record for every CDR3 protein. Of 150,000 to 200,000 distinct CDR3 sequences listed, approximately 95% were seen once; the top ten hold around 0.16%. The sequenced sample consisted of CD8+ T cells from PBMCs. The V and J genes are TRBV5-4 and TRBJ1-1; TRBD1 matches 7 bases. This sequence originates from a human donor with Susac syndrome. The CDR3 loop reads CASSQTGRNTEAFF. Written as DNA, the CDR3 is TGTGCCAGCAGCCAGACAGGGAGGAACACTGAAGCTTTCTTT.